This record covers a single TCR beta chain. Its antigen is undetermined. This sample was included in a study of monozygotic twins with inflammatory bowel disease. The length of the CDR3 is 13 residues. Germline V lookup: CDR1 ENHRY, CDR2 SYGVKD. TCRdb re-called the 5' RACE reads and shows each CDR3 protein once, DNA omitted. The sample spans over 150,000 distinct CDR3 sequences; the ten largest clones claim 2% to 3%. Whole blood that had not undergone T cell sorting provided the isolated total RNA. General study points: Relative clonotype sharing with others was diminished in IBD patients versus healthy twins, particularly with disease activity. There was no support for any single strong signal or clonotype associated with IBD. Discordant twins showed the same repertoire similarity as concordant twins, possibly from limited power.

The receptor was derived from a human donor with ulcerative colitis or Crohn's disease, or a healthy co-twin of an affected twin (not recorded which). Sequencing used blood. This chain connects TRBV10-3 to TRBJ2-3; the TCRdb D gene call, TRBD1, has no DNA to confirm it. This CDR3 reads CAILSPRTDTQYF.